This is a list of T cell receptor beta chains from one sample in a study of shared clonotypes between healthy human individuals. Measured with immunoSEQ multiplex PCR; TCRdb has only the in-frame clones, and not every one. The sample has around 430,000 clones, 70% to 80% seen once; the top ten hold under 15%. Sequencing was carried out using PBMCs. These receptors originate from a woman between 40 and 50 years old in good health. Some clones in this sample may be carry-over from other donors' samples. Each CDR3 is given with its conserved first and last residue. The D gene is left open where the match is weak. Only some rows state a clone size, as once, few, many or a class for expanded clones.

length: 13
size: NA
V: TRBV6-1
J: TRBJ2-1
D: NA
DNA: TGTGCCAGCAGTGACTCAGGGACCAATGAGCAGTTCTTC
CDR3: CASSDSGTNEQFF

length: 12
size: NA
V: TRBV7-9
J: TRBJ2-7
D: TRBD1
DNA: TGTGCCAGCAGCGGGACAGGGTACGAGCAGTACTTC
CDR3: CASSGTGYEQYF

length: 16
size: NA
V: TRBV18
J: TRBJ1-5
D: NA
DNA: TGTGCCAGCTCATCTTCTCCGGGGGGAGCGGGGCAGCCCCAGCATTTT
CDR3: CASSSSPGGAGQPQHF

length: 14
size: few
V: TRBV27
J: TRBJ1-2
D: NA
DNA: TGTGCCAGCAGTCTCAGACACCCCGAGAGGGGCTACACCTTC
CDR3: CASSLRHPERGYTF

length: 13
size: NA
V: TRBV7-3
J: TRBJ2-5
D: NA
DNA: TGTGCCAGCAGCGACACAGGGCTAGAGACCCAGTACTTC
CDR3: CASSDTGLETQYF

length: 13
size: NA
V: TRBV7-9
J: TRBJ2-5
D: NA
DNA: TGTGCCAGCAGCACGGGACATTGGGAGACCCAGTACTTC
CDR3: CASSTGHWETQYF

length: 14
size: NA
V: TRBV10-3
J: TRBJ2-7
D: TRBD2
DNA: TGTGCCATCAGTGTTAGCGGGAGAACGTACGAGCAGTACTTC
CDR3: CAISVSGRTYEQYF

length: 14
size: NA
V: TRBV5-8
J: TRBJ2-1
D: NA
DNA: TGTGCCAGCAGCCGGACGCTCGCCTACAATGAGCAGTTCTTC
CDR3: CASSRTLAYNEQFF

length: 14
size: NA
V: TRBV5-1
J: TRBJ1-4
D: NA
DNA: TGCGCCAGCAGCCTCGGGATCACTAATGAAAAACTGTTTTTT
CDR3: CASSLGITNEKLFF

length: 11
size: NA
V: TRBV20-1
J: TRBJ2-5
D: NA
DNA: TGCAGTGCTCAAAGCCAAGAGACCCAGTACTTC
CDR3: CSAQSQETQYF

length: 16
size: few
V: TRBV29-1
J: TRBJ2-1
D: TRBD2
DNA: TGCAGCGTTACCGGACTAGCGGGAGGCTACTACAATGAGCAGTTCTTC
CDR3: CSVTGLAGGYYNEQFF

length: 14
size: NA
V: TRBV19
J: TRBJ1-5
D: NA
DNA: TGTGCCAGTAGTTCAACAGGTGGCAATCAGCCCCAGCATTTT
CDR3: CASSSTGGNQPQHF

length: 16
size: NA
V: TRBV5-4
J: TRBJ1-1
D: NA
DNA: TGTGCCAGCAGCACTGGTGGCGGAGGATCGTCAACTGAAGCTTTCTTT
CDR3: CASSTGGGGSSTEAFF

length: 12
size: once
V: TRBV7-9
J: TRBJ2-5
D: NA
DNA: TGTGCCAGCAGCTTAGTACAAGAGACCCAGTACTTC
CDR3: CASSLVQETQYF

length: 13
size: NA
V: TRBV6-5
J: TRBJ1-2
D: NA
DNA: TGTGCCAGCAGTCAAAGGACCTTCGCCGGCTACACCTTC
CDR3: CASSQRTFAGYTF

length: 14
size: NA
V: TRBV7-2
J: TRBJ2-5
D: TRBD2
DNA: TGTGCCAGCAGCACGACTAGCGGGGGGGAGACCCAGTACTTC
CDR3: CASSTTSGGETQYF

length: 17
size: NA
V: TRBV5-4
J: TRBJ2-1
D: TRBD2
DNA: TGTGCCAGCAGCTTGTGGCTAGCGGGAAGCTCCTACAATGAGCAGTTCTTC
CDR3: CASSLWLAGSSYNEQFF

length: 16
size: few
V: TRBV10-2
J: TRBJ2-3
D: NA
DNA: TGCGCCAGCACCCAAGGAGGGGGGAGAATGACAGATACGCAGTATTTT
CDR3: CASTQGGGRMTDTQYF

length: 15
size: NA
V: TRBV5-6
J: TRBJ1-1
D: NA
DNA: TGTGCCAGCAGCTTGAGCGTCAGGGCAGACACTGAAGCTTTCTTT
CDR3: CASSLSVRADTEAFF

length: 13
size: NA
V: TRBV28
J: TRBJ2-3
D: NA
DNA: TGTGCCAGCAGGGGGCGCGACACAGATACGCAGTATTTT
CDR3: CASRGRDTDTQYF

length: 19
size: NA
V: TRBV19
J: TRBJ2-7
D: TRBD2
DNA: TGTGCCAGTAGTTACACCCCCCCGGGACTAGCGGGACGTTCCTACGAGCAGTACTTC
CDR3: CASSYTPPGLAGRSYEQYF

length: 13
size: NA
V: TRBV7-2
J: TRBJ2-7
D: TRBD2
DNA: TGTGCCAGCAGCGTAGCGGGAGCCTACGAGCAGTACTTC
CDR3: CASSVAGAYEQYF

length: 17
size: NA
V: TRBV10-3
J: TRBJ2-7
D: NA
DNA: TGTGCCATCAGCAAGGTACCCACAGGGCCGAGCTCCTACGAGCAGTACTTC
CDR3: CAISKVPTGPSSYEQYF

length: 16
size: NA
V: TRBV11-1
J: TRBJ2-5
D: TRBD1
DNA: TGTGCCAGCAGCTCCTTTACAGGGGGCCGGAAGAGTGACCAGTACTTC
CDR3: CASSSFTGGRKSDQYF

length: 14
size: NA
V: TRBV2
J: TRBJ2-1
D: NA
DNA: TGTGCCAGCAGCTTACAGGGTTCCTACAATGAGCAGTTCTTC
CDR3: CASSLQGSYNEQFF

length: 16
size: NA
V: TRBV4-1
J: TRBJ2-1
D: TRBD1
DNA: TGCGCCAGCAGCCAACAACCGGGACAGGTTTACAATGAGCAGTTCTTC
CDR3: CASSQQPGQVYNEQFF

length: 15
size: few
V: TRBV5-6
J: TRBJ1-1
D: TRBD1
DNA: TGTGCCAGCAGTTACACCGGGACAGGTTACACTGAAGCTTTCTTT
CDR3: CASSYTGTGYTEAFF

length: 16
size: NA
V: TRBV7-2
J: TRBJ2-2
D: TRBD2
DNA: TGTGCCAGCAGCAGCCCCACGACTAGCCCCACCGGGGAGCTGTTTTTT
CDR3: CASSSPTTSPTGELFF